The rows below give T cell receptor beta chains drawn from one sample of a study of cytomegalovirus exposure and HLA in healthy donors. Assay used: immunoSEQ multiplex PCR; TCRdb lists only in-frame clones, some missing. Of 150,000 to 200,000 clones in the sample, more than 60% were seen once. Sequencing used PBMCs. The receptors stem from a man aged 18 to 35 in good health and CMV-seropositive. The CDR3 runs from the conserved cysteine through the conserved F or W. A D gene is named only where the DNA matches it firmly. The size field is filled for only some rows; it gives once, few, many or a size class.

TRBV6-6	few	TRBD1	TRBJ2-1	CASSPPRTGGYNEQFF	TGTGCCAGCAGCCCTCCTAGGACAGGGGGCTACAATGAGCAGTTCTTC
TRBV5-6	.	.	TRBJ2-1	CASSLQNSYNEQFF	TGTGCCAGCAGCTTACAGAATTCCTACAATGAGCAGTTCTTC
TRBV7-3	.	.	TRBJ1-1	CASSLTGGVNTEAFF	TGTGCCAGCAGCTTAACCGGGGGGGTGAACACTGAAGCTTTCTTT
TRBV28	few	TRBD2	TRBJ2-7	CASRPGLFSYEQYF	TGTGCCAGCAGGCCGGGACTATTCTCCTACGAGCAGTACTTC
TRBV14	.	.	TRBJ2-3	CASSQDLGGLDSTDTQYF	TGTGCCAGCAGCCAAGATCTCGGCGGACTGGATAGCACAGATACGCAGTATTTT
TRBV4-1	.	TRBD2	TRBJ2-7	CASSHYVASGSYEQYF	TGCGCCAGCAGCCACTACGTGGCTAGCGGGAGCTACGAGCAGTACTTC
TRBV11-2	.	.	TRBJ2-2	CASSFLTGPDATGELFF	TGTGCCAGCAGCTTTCTTACAGGGCCCGACGCCACCGGGGAGCTGTTTTTT
TRBV2	.	TRBD2	TRBJ2-5	CASNPGLAGVTQYF	TGTGCCAGCAATCCTGGACTAGCGGGGGTGACCCAGTACTTC
TRBV30	few	.	TRBJ2-7	CALVVLDPYEQYF	TGTGCCTTGGTAGTGCTAGATCCCTACGAGCAGTACTTC
TRBV27	.	.	TRBJ1-2	CASSDYYGYTF	TGTGCCAGCAGTGACTACTATGGCTACACCTTC
TRBV18	.	.	TRBJ2-3	CASSPDGGSYTQYF	TGTGCCAGCTCACCGGACGGAGGATCATATACGCAGTATTTT
TRBV5-1	.	.	TRBJ2-1	CASRGGGLTMNEQFF	TGCGCCAGCCGTGGCGGGGGCCTTACAATGAATGAGCAGTTCTTC
TRBV19	once	.	TRBJ1-1	CASSPGLGTRMNTEAFF	TGTGCCAGTAGTCCGGGGCTCGGGACTCGGATGAACACTGAAGCTTTCTTT
TRBV9	.	.	TRBJ2-1	CASSAEGGPNNEQFF	TGTGCCAGCAGCGCGGAAGGGGGACCCAACAATGAGCAGTTCTTC
TRBV6-1	once	TRBD1	TRBJ2-7	CASSEATGGGGYEQYF	TGTGCCAGCAGTGAAGCAACAGGGGGAGGAGGCTACGAGCAGTACTTC
TRBV14	.	.	TRBJ1-2	CASSQDLVGRGNGYTF	TGTGCCAGCAGCCAAGATTTAGTTGGCAGGGGTAACGGCTACACCTTC
TRBV19	once	.	TRBJ1-1	CASRPWRQGDEAFF	TGTGCCAGTAGGCCATGGCGGCAAGGGGATGAAGCTTTCTTT
TRBV7-9	.	.	TRBJ2-3	CASSLHGRTDTQYF	TGTGCCAGCAGCTTACACGGGAGAACAGATACGCAGTATTTT
TRBV5-5	.	.	TRBJ2-1	CASSFIRGNNEQFF	TGTGCCAGCAGCTTTATCCGGGGGAACAATGAGCAGTTCTTC
TRBV28	.	.	TRBJ1-5	CASSLSRGWGNQPQHF	TGTGCCAGCAGTTTATCTCGAGGTTGGGGCAATCAGCCCCAGCATTTT
TRBV28	.	.	TRBJ1-4	CSSSQWTATNEKLFF	TGTTCCAGCAGTCAGTGGACAGCCACTAATGAAAAACTGTTTTTT
TRBV7-2	.	.	TRBJ2-7	CASSSIPGWSGEQYF	TGTGCCAGCAGCTCGATTCCGGGGTGGAGCGGCGAGCAGTACTTC
TRBV9	.	TRBD1	TRBJ2-2	CASSAQGVSSGELFF	TGTGCCAGCAGCGCTCAGGGGGTCTCCTCCGGGGAGCTGTTTTTT
TRBV10-1	.	.	TRBJ2-3	CASSEPSAGGFDTQYF	TGCGCCAGCAGTGAGCCCTCGGCCGGAGGTTTTGATACGCAGTATTTT
TRBV2	.	TRBD2	TRBJ2-1	CASRVAGGPDEQFF	TGTGCCAGCAGGGTAGCGGGAGGGCCTGATGAGCAGTTCTTC
TRBV6-5	.	.	TRBJ1-5	CASKVTQGGNQPQHF	TGTGCCAGCAAGGTAACACAGGGTGGCAATCAGCCCCAGCATTTT
TRBV5-4	.	TRBD1	TRBJ1-1	CASTKTGGGAFF	TGTGCCAGCACTAAGACAGGGGGCGGAGCTTTCTTT
TRBV14	.	TRBD1	TRBJ1-2	CASRRGQGGGYPF	TGTGCCAGCAGACGCGGACAGGGAGGTGGCTACCCCTTC
TRBV6-5	.	.	TRBJ2-1	CASRTGEGEQFF	TGTGCCAGCAGGACAGGGGAGGGTGAGCAGTTCTTC
TRBV29-1	.	TRBD1	TRBJ2-1	CSVFMTGGTNEQFF	TGCAGCGTCTTTATGACAGGGGGCACCAATGAGCAGTTCTTC
TRBV9	few	TRBD1	TRBJ2-7	CASSQTGGQGYEQYF	TGTGCCAGCAGCCAAACAGGGGGCCAAGGCTACGAGCAGTACTTC
TRBV6-5	.	.	TRBJ1-1	CASSYSTRAGEAFF	TGTGCCAGCAGTTACTCCACCAGGGCCGGTGAAGCTTTCTTT
TRBV19	.	TRBD1	TRBJ1-5	CASSPAGQGLSAQHF	TGTGCCAGTAGTCCAGCGGGACAGGGCCTTTCGGCCCAGCATTTT
TRBV28	few	TRBD1	TRBJ2-4	CASSFGLFRQGNIQYF	TGTGCCAGCAGTTTTGGTCTCTTCAGACAGGGAAACATTCAGTACTTC
TRBV7-9	.	.	TRBJ1-1	CASSFGGLGNTEAFF	TGTGCCAGCAGCTTTGGGGGGTTGGGAAACACTGAAGCTTTCTTT
TRBV9	.	.	TRBJ2-3	CASSVERGLTDTQYF	TGTGCCAGCAGCGTAGAAAGGGGTCTCACAGATACGCAGTATTTT
TRBV27	.	TRBD2	TRBJ2-3	CASSLLGGRAADTQYF	TGTGCCAGCAGTTTGCTCGGCGGGAGGGCCGCAGATACGCAGTATTTT
TRBV27	.	TRBD2	TRBJ2-3	CASSRISSGSTDTQYF	TGTGCCAGCAGTCGCATCTCTAGCGGGAGCACAGATACGCAGTATTTT
TRBV7-8	.	.	TRBJ2-7	CASSPKPFNAPYEQYF	TGTGCCAGCAGCCCCAAGCCGTTTAACGCCCCTTACGAGCAGTACTTC
TRBV27	.	TRBD1	TRBJ2-7	CASSLRDRDYEQYF	TGTGCCAGCAGTCTCCGGGACAGGGACTACGAGCAGTACTTC
TRBV2	.	TRBD1	TRBJ1-4	CATSRGSEKLFF	TGTGCCACTTCCAGGGGGTCGGAAAAACTGTTTTTT
TRBV5-1	.	TRBD1	TRBJ1-1	CASSLALGQGDEAFF	TGCGCCAGCAGCTTGGCCTTGGGACAGGGGGATGAAGCTTTCTTT
TRBV4-2	many	TRBD2	TRBJ2-7	CASSQEGTSGSYEQYF	TGTGCCAGCAGCCAAGAAGGGACTAGCGGTTCCTACGAGCAGTACTTC
TRBV28	.	TRBD1	TRBJ1-1	CASRYRQGENTEAFF	TGTGCCAGCAGATATAGACAGGGGGAGAACACTGAAGCTTTCTTT
TRBV30	.	.	TRBJ1-1	CAWRLDTEAFF	TGTGCCTGGAGGCTAGACACTGAAGCTTTCTTT